One sample yielded the 6 T cell receptor beta chains listed below, sequenced in a study of patients and donors after allogeneic stem cell transplantation. A single record per CDR3 protein comes from TCRdb applying MiXCR to the RT-PCR reads. The data show about 410,000 distinct CDR3 sequences, 16% seen once. The source material was blood, either unsorted or a sorted T cell fraction (not recorded which). All receptors derive from a human donor who was either an allogeneic HSCT recipient or a stem cell or donor lymphocyte infusion donor (not recorded which). It is not recorded whose cells these are; they may come from a transplant donor.

A few counts support this clonotype. This chain uses TRBV11-2 with TRBJ1-1, with D maybe TRBD1 (6 bases). The V gene lost 2 bases and the J gene lost 8 bases, with 21 bases spanning the gap. The CDR3 length is 16 residues. Germline lookup yields CDR1 SGHAT and CDR2 FQNNGV. CDR3 DNA sequence: TGTGCCAGCAGCTTAACAAAAGGGACACTATTAAAAGAAGCTTTCTTT. Its translation is CASSLTKGTLLKEAFF.

The chain is built from TRBV20-1 and TRBJ1-6, with 10 nucleotides matching TRBD1. In germline, CDR1 is DFQATT, CDR2 SNEGSKA (reference sequence). The CDR3 has 15 residues. The ends lost 6 bases at V and 3 bases at J; junction bases unmatched: 5. The CDR3 here is CSARTGGNYNSPLHF. CDR3 DNA: TGCAGTGCAAGGACAGGGGGAAACTATAATTCACCCCTCCACTTT.

J is TRBJ2-7 and V is TRBV7-2; D ambiguous. The germline V and J ends were trimmed by 5 bases and 3 bases, with 14 bases remaining between them. The CDR3 loop spans 14 amino acids. Germline assignment: CDR1 SGHTA and CDR2 FQGNSA. In DNA, the CDR3 is TGTGCCAGCAGCCAGACCCTAGGACGCTACGAGCAGTACTTC. Amino acids: CASSQTLGRYEQYF.

A few counts support this clonotype. The rearrangement links TRBV24-1 to TRBJ2-2; TRBD2 matches at 9 bases. V lost 3 bases and J lost 7; bases outside the gene matches: 8. The germline gives CDR1 KGHDR, CDR2 SFDVKD. This CDR3 comprises 16 residues. DNA for the CDR3: TGTGCCACCAGTGATCTGGGCAGCGGGAGGAGCGGGGAGCTGTTTTTT. This gives the protein CATSDLGSGRSGELFF.

This clonotype came up a few times. The chain joins TRBV24-1 to TRBJ2-2, with 9 nucleotides matching TRBD1. The V gene's germline CDR1 is KGHDR and CDR2 SFDVKD. The junction had 11 bases not matched to a gene; V was cut back by 4 bases and J by 6 bases. The CDR3 has 17 residues. CDR3 DNA sequence: TGTGCCACCAGTGAGGGACCCGGGACAGGGACGCCCGGGGAGCTGTTTTTT. Translating it yields CATSEGPGTGTPGELFF.

The rearrangement links TRBV20-1 to TRBJ2-4; 7 nucleotides align to TRBD1. Unmatched junction bases numbered 8, after V lost 6 bases and J lost 0 bases. The CDR3 extends over 15 amino acids. From germline, CDR1 is DFQATT and CDR2 SNEGSKA (reference sequence). The CDR3 DNA reads as TGCAGTGCCCTAGGGACAGCCCTAGCCAAAAACATTCAGTACTTC. Amino acids: CSALGTALAKNIQYF.